A single sample gave rise to the 23 T cell receptor beta chains below, sequenced in a study of T-cell memory formation after mild COVID-19 (dated by TCRdb to the early 2020s). The receptor library was made with 5' RACE. TCRdb shows the sequencer as Illumina NovaSeq 6000. TCRdb trimmed public reads at Q25 via fastp, called clones via MiXCR and kept in-frame beta chains. For every CDR3 protein sequence, its rows merge into one entry that carries the most common genes and DNA. Recorded for this sample are about 560,000 distinct CDR3 sequences; roughly 21% of them occurred a single time. The ten largest clones take up around 9.2% of the sample. The sequenced sample was PBMCs or a T cell subset sorted from them (not recorded which). Receptors were obtained from an adult woman who had mild COVID-19 (a few samples of this study predate the infection). The sample titles of this study are shuffled in the database, so cell type and time point are left out; the donor was told from shared clones.

Here the CDR3 reads CASSETSRGYTF. The CDR3 DNA follows: TGTGCCAGCAGTGAGACGAGCCGGGGCTACACCTTC. The rearrangement uses TRBV25-1 and TRBJ1-2; no firm D call. The V gene's germline CDR1 is MGHDK and CDR2 SYGVNS. CDR3 length: 12 amino acids. V gave up 3 bases and J gave up 8 bases, with 10 bases separating them.

V and J are TRBV5-5 and TRBJ2-5; 16 bases agree with TRBD2. This CDR3 contains 17 residues. Trimming removed 4 bases from V and 4 bases from J; junction bases left unmatched: 7. Germline CDR1 reads SGHKS; CDR2 reads YYEKEE (reference sequence). In nucleotides, the CDR3 is TGTGCCAGCAGCGCGGGACTAGCGGGAGGGCCGGGAGAGACCCAGTACTTC. Translated, it gives CASSAGLAGGPGETQYF.

The chain links TRBV6-2 or TRBV6-3 to TRBJ2-7; 10 nucleotides match TRBD1. The CDR3 totals 15 residues. With V trimmed by 4 bases and J by 5 bases, 8 bases remained unmatched. CDR1 and CDR2 from the germline V gene are MNHEY and SVGEGT. The DNA for the CDR3 is TGTGCCAGCAGTTCGGGGGGGACAGGGGACAACGAGCAGTACTTC. Its translation is CASSSGGTGDNEQYF.

Here the CDR3 reads CATSDLDSNQPQHF. For the CDR3, the DNA is TGTGCCACCAGTGACCTTGACTCAAATCAGCCCCAGCATTTT. J is TRBJ1-5 and V is TRBV24-1; D is undetermined. V was trimmed by 4 bases and J by 4 bases, leaving 10 bases between them. This CDR3 is 14 amino acids long. CDR1 is KGHDR and CDR2 is SFDVKD in the germline V gene.

The V gene is TRBV3-1, the J gene TRBJ2-3, with D unresolved. The CDR3 totals 15 residues. Germline CDR1 is LGHDT and CDR2 is YNNKEL (reference sequence). V shed 0 bases and J shed 6 bases, with 13 bases lying between them. The CDR3 bases are TGTGCCAGCAGCCAAGATGTAGGCTCAACGGATACGCAGTATTTT. This gives the protein CASSQDVGSTDTQYF.

A few counts support this clonotype. The chain has TRBV7-2 and TRBJ2-7, with 8 bases fitting TRBD2. V lost 2 bases and J lost 4; bases outside the gene matches: 10. The germline V gene has CDR1 SGHTA and CDR2 FQGNSA. There are 16 residues in the CDR3. CDR3 bases: TGTGCCAGCAGCTTAATGACGGGACTAGGAATTTACGAGCAGTACTTC. This encodes CASSLMTGLGIYEQYF. Looking up the rest from reference TRBV7-2 and TRBJ2-7 gives the full variable domain: GAGVSQSPSNKVTEKGKDVELRCDPISGHTALYWYRQSLGQGLEFLIYFQGNSAPDKSGLPSDRFSAERTGGSVSTLTIQRTQQEDSAVYLCASSLMTGLGIYEQYFGPGTRLTVT.

The chain combines TRBV3-1 with TRBJ2-1; TRBD1 might be the D (6 bases). Germline V gene lookup returns CDR1 LGHDT and CDR2 YNNKEL (reference sequence). The ends were cut back, 5 bases at V and 12 bases at J, with 14 bases in the middle. The CDR3 extends over 12 amino acids. CDR3 protein: CASSALQGGQFF. As DNA, the CDR3 is TGTGCCAGCAGCGCACTACAGGGCGGGCAGTTCTTC.

A few counts support this clonotype. The rearrangement uses TRBV12-3 or TRBV12-4 and TRBJ2-7; 10 nucleotides align to TRBD1. V trimming: 5 bases; J trimming: 5 bases; junction bases outside the gene matches: 9. The CDR3 is made up of 15 amino acids. This CDR3 is CASSPHGTGAHEQYF. The CDR3 DNA is TGTGCCAGCAGTCCACACGGGACAGGGGCCCACGAGCAGTACTTC.

J is TRBJ2-2 and V is TRBV24-1; 7 nucleotides align to TRBD1. This CDR3 has 15 residues. V shed 3 bases, J shed 6 bases, and the junction held 6 bases outside the gene matches. Germline V gene data show CDR1 as KGHDR and CDR2 as SFDVKD. The CDR3 here is CATSDPRQGSGELFF. The CDR3 bases are TGTGCCACCAGTGATCCGCGACAGGGCTCCGGGGAGCTGTTTTTT.

This clonotype was detected a few times. The chain joins TRBV24-1 to TRBJ2-5; maybe TRBD2 (6 bases). Between the trimmed V and J ends, which lost 4 bases and 0 bases, there was a span of 8 bases. The CDR3 is 14 amino acids. Germline CDR1 reads KGHDR; CDR2 reads SFDVKD. The DNA of the CDR3 is TGTGCCACCAGTGAGTGGGGGGACCAAGAGACCCAGTACTTC. This codes for CATSEWGDQETQYF.

The chain uses TRBV24-1 and TRBJ2-3; D possibly matches TRBD1 or TRBD2 (5 bases each). The CDR3 extends over 15 amino acids. From germline, CDR1 is KGHDR and CDR2 SFDVKD. V was pared by 11 bases and J by 9 bases, with 26 bases between. The CDR3 sequence: CASDPTRDGDPTQYF. The CDR3 DNA reads TGTGCCAGTGACCCAACTCGAGACGGGGACCCGACGCAGTATTTT.

The chain combines TRBV21-1 with TRBJ2-7; the table names TRBD1, a call not compared with the DNA. TRBV21-1 is designated a pseudogene. The CDR3 has 15 amino acids. The chain's CDR3 is CASSPRTRTSYEQYF. CDR3 sequence (DNA): TGTGCCAGCAGCCCCCGGACAAGAACCTCCTACGAGCAGTACTTC.

The V gene is TRBV21-1, the J gene TRBJ2-7; the table's D call of TRBD1 was not tested on the DNA. TRBV21-1 is marked as a pseudogene. This CDR3 has 19 amino acids. The CDR3 is CASSKFRGLRDRAFYEQYF. DNA of the CDR3: TGTGCCAGCAGCAAATTCAGGGGTCTACGGGACAGGGCTTTCTACGAGCAGTACTTC.

The table lists this clonotype with a few counts. The chain recombines TRBV4-1 with TRBJ2-1; 7 nucleotides line up with TRBD1. With 4 bases clipped from V and 10 bases from J, the junction kept 13 bases outside the gene matches. Germline V gives CDR1 MGHRA, CDR2 YSYEKL. The CDR3 is 15 amino acids. CDR3 amino acids: CASSPSEGALGEQFF. The CDR3 DNA reads TGCGCCAGCAGCCCCTCAGAGGGGGCCTTAGGGGAGCAGTTCTTC.

This clonotype was seen a handful of times. The gene calls are TRBV18 and TRBJ1-2; D uncertain. This CDR3 spans 13 amino acids. V lost 10 bases, J lost 5 bases, and 17 bases lay in between. Germline V CDR1 and CDR2: KGHSH, LQKENI. As DNA, the CDR3 is TGTGCCACCAGTATATCCCAGCAATATGGCTACACCTTC. Its protein is CATSISQQYGYTF. The variable domain in full, with the rest retrieved from reference TRBV18 and TRBJ1-2, is NAGVMQNPRHLVRRRGQEARLRCSPMKGHSHVYWYRQLPEEGLKFMVYLQKENIIDESGMPKERFSAEFPKEGPSILRIQQVVRGDSAAYFCATSISQQYGYTFGSGTRLTVV.

The sample holds a few counts of this clonotype. This chain links TRBV7-9 with TRBJ2-1; 9 nucleotides align to TRBD1. Germline V gene data show CDR1 as SEHNR and CDR2 as FQNEAQ (reference sequence). The CDR3 has 15 amino acids. The V segment lost 5 bases and the J segment 4 bases; nucleotides outside the gene matches: 6. The CDR3 DNA follows: TGTGCCAGCAGCCGCGGGACAGGGCTATACAATGAGCAGTTCTTC. This translates into CASSRGTGLYNEQFF. The full variable domain, its missing parts supplied by reference TRBV7-9 and TRBJ2-1, is DTGVSQNPRHKITKRGQNVTFRCDPISEHNRLYWYRQTLGQGPEFLTYFQNEAQLEKSRLLSDRFSAERPKGSFSTLEIQRTEQGDSAMYLCASSRGTGLYNEQFFGPGTRLTVL.

This clonotype was seen a handful of times. This chain joins TRBV5-6 and TRBJ2-3, with 10 bases matching TRBD2. Germline CDR1 reads SGHDT; CDR2 reads YYEEEE. The CDR3 covers 16 residues. With 0 bases clipped from V and 6 bases from J, the junction kept 7 bases outside the gene matches. In nucleotides, the CDR3 is TGTGCCAGCAGCTTGGTCTCTAGCGGGAGTTCGGATACGCAGTATTTT. Its protein product is CASSLVSSGSSDTQYF.

The table lists this clonotype with a count of one. This CDR3 reads CASSYSGWDGTYNEQFF. The CDR3 nucleotides are TGTGCCAGCAGTTACTCGGGTTGGGACGGGACCTACAATGAGCAGTTCTTC. The chain carries TRBV6-5 and TRBJ2-1, with D perhaps assigned TRBD1 or TRBD2 (5 bases each). The CDR3 extends over 17 amino acids. Deletions cut 0 bases from V and 2 bases from J, with 14 bases between. Germline V gives CDR1 MNHEY, CDR2 SVGAGI.

The rearrangement links TRBV29-1 to TRBJ1-2; TRBD1 might be the D (5 bases). The length of the CDR3 is 13 residues. The V and J ends lost 2 bases and 3 bases respectively, with 10 bases between them. The germline V gene has CDR1 SQVTM and CDR2 ANQGSEA. The CDR3 spells CSVELGAYYGYTF. Written as DNA, the CDR3 is TGCAGCGTTGAATTAGGGGCCTACTATGGCTACACCTTC.

The gene calls are TRBV15 and TRBJ2-7, with 8 bases lining up with TRBD1. Trimming took 1 base from V and 2 from J; bases not matched to a gene: 1. The germline CDR1 and CDR2 sequences are LNHNV and YYDKDF (reference sequence). CDR3 length equals 14 residues. CDR3 DNA sequence: TGTGCCACCAGCAGAGGGACAGGGCCCTACGAGCAGTACTTC. Amino acid sequence: CATSRGTGPYEQYF.

The DNA for the CDR3 is TGTGCCAGCAGTTCCGGGACCGAGGAAGAGACCCAGTACTTC. This sequence encodes CASSSGTEEETQYF. The chain uses TRBV12-3 or TRBV12-4 and TRBJ2-5; D tentatively reads TRBD1 or TRBD2 (5 bases each). This CDR3 comprises 14 residues. With 4 bases removed from V and 3 bases from J, the gap between germline ends came to 12 bases.

A few counts support this clonotype. This CDR3 is CASSLVASGSLGEQYF. For the CDR3, the DNA is TGTGCCAGCAGCTTAGTGGCTAGCGGGAGTTTAGGCGAGCAGTACTTC. The rearrangement joins TRBV7-2 to TRBJ2-7, with TRBD2 matching over 10 bases. Germline CDR1 and CDR2: SGHTA and FQGNSA. The CDR3 contains 16 residues. V shed 1 base, J shed 6 bases, and the junction held 9 bases outside the gene matches.

This chain joins TRBV7-9 and TRBJ1-3; D unresolved. Per germline, CDR1 SEHNR and CDR2 FQNEAQ (reference sequence). The CDR3 sequence is 18 residues long. V was shortened by 5 bases and J by 0 bases, with 20 bases between the two germline ends. The CDR3 nucleotides read TGTGCCAGCAGCACAAGCTTGATCACTGTTCGCTCTGGAAACACCATATATTTT. Residues: CASSTSLITVRSGNTIYF. The full variable domain, its missing parts supplied by reference TRBV7-9 and TRBJ1-3, is DTGVSQNPRHKITKRGQNVTFRCDPISEHNRLYWYRQTLGQGPEFLTYFQNEAQLEKSRLLSDRFSAERPKGSFSTLEIQRTEQGDSAMYLCASSTSLITVRSGNTIYFGEGSWLTVV.